The 17 T cell receptor beta chains given below trace back to one sample, sequenced in a study of PD-L1 blockade in urothelial cancer. Profiled with immunoSEQ multiplex PCR; TCRdb holds only in-frame clones, not every one. The sample contains 50,000 to 70,000 clones, approximately 75% of which appear only once. Stated time point: pretreatment peripheral blood. This sample comprised PBMCs, obtained around atezolizumab (anti-PD-L1) treatment. The receptor source for this set is a man between 65 and 85 years old with urothelial cancer.

This sequence joins TRBV18 and TRBJ2-6; D gene ambiguous. The CDR3 loop spans 15 amino acids. Trimming took 0 bases from V and 1 from J, leaving 4 bases between them. Per germline, CDR1 KGHSH and CDR2 LQKENI. CDR3 residues: CASSPPISGANVLTF. CDR3 coding DNA: TGTGCCAGCTCACCACCAATATCTGGGGCCAACGTCCTGACTTTC.

The CDR3 region has the DNA TGTGCCAGCAGTCGAGGACAGGTCCCCACTGAAGCTTTCTTT. Residues: CASSRGQVPTEAFF. This sequence joins TRBV2 and TRBJ1-1; 7 bases map to TRBD1. Germline V gene lookup returns CDR1 SNHLY and CDR2 FYNNEI. The CDR3 is made up of 14 amino acids. After removal of 5 bases from V and 4 bases from J, the junction contained 7 bases not matched to a gene.

This clone was seen a handful of times. The chain has TRBV18 and TRBJ1-1; D is unclear. The CDR3 extends over 15 amino acids. V was pared by 3 bases and J by 1 base, with 12 bases between. CDR1 is KGHSH, CDR2 LQKENI, per germline. In DNA, the CDR3 is TGTGCCAGCTCACCCCCCTCGGGGAGGAACACTGAAGCTTTCTTT. Amino acids: CASSPPSGRNTEAFF.

The chain combines TRBV10-1 with TRBJ1-5; D ambiguous. CDR3 length equals 15 residues. Between the trimmed V and J ends, which lost 0 bases and 4 bases, there was a span of 10 bases. Germline V gene data show CDR1 as WNHNN and CDR2 as SYGVQD (reference sequence). CDR3 in amino acids: CASSESEAGNQPQHF. CDR3 coding DNA: TGCGCCAGCAGTGAGTCGGAGGCAGGTAATCAGCCCCAGCATTTT.

J is TRBJ2-4 and V is TRBV19; tentative D call: TRBD1 (6 bases). This CDR3 comprises 13 residues. Germline V gene lookup returns CDR1 LNHDA and CDR2 SQIVND (reference sequence). V gave up 5 bases and J gave up 8 bases, with 13 bases separating them. CDR3 DNA: TGTGCCAGTAGTTTCCGGTCAGGGGACATTCAGTACTTC. It codes for CASSFRSGDIQYF. Together with reference TRBV19 and TRBJ2-4, the CDR3 gives the full variable domain: DGGITQSPKYLFRKEGQNVTLSCEQNLNHDAMYWYRQDPGQGLRLIYYSQIVNDFQKGDIAEGYSVSREKKESFPLTVTSAQKNPTAFYLCASSFRSGDIQYFGAGTRLSVL.

J is TRBJ2-1 and V is TRBV9; tentatively, D is TRBD2 (6 bases). The CDR3 loop spans 15 amino acids. Germline CDR1 and CDR2: SGDLS and YYNGEE. V lost 4 bases, J lost 7 bases, and 18 bases lay in between. CDR3 protein: CASSPRAGSGNEQFF. Here the CDR3 DNA reads TGTGCCAGCAGCCCTCGTGCGGGATCTGGAAATGAGCAGTTCTTC.

The chain joins TRBV27 to TRBJ2-7, with D maybe TRBD2 (6 bases). The CDR3 length is 13 residues. The V end was cut by 5 bases, the J end by 3 bases, with 11 bases between. CDR1 and CDR2 (germline): MNHEY, SMNVEV (reference sequence). This chain's CDR3 is CASSLTGDYEQYF. CDR3 coding DNA: TGTGCCAGCAGTCTCACGGGGGACTACGAGCAGTACTTC.

The chain links TRBV7-3 to TRBJ2-2, with TRBD2 matching over 13 bases. The V gene's germline CDR1 is SGHTA and CDR2 FQGTGA. There are 15 residues in the CDR3. Germline trimming cut 9 bases from V and 4 bases from J; bases unmatched to any gene: 5. The CDR3 region is CASTRLAGGTGELFF. CDR3 sequence (DNA): TGTGCCAGTACAAGACTAGCGGGAGGCACCGGGGAGCTGTTTTTT. The full variable domain, with the rest looked up from reference TRBV7-3 and TRBJ2-2, is GAGVSQTPSNKVTEKGKYVELRCDPISGHTALYWYRQSLGQGPEFLIYFQGTGAADDSGLPNDRFFAVRPEGSVSTLKIQRTERGDSAVYLCASTRLAGGTGELFFGEGSRLTVL.

The chain recombines TRBV15 with TRBJ2-1, with 9 bases aligning to TRBD1. Unmatched junction bases numbered 6, after V lost 5 bases and J lost 7 bases. Germline values: CDR1 LNHNV, CDR2 YYDKDF (reference sequence). The CDR3 extends over 14 amino acids. CDR3 region: CATSRTGEGNEQFF. In DNA, the CDR3 is TGTGCCACCAGCCGGACAGGGGAGGGGAATGAGCAGTTCTTC.

The rearrangement uses TRBV9 and TRBJ1-6, with a tentative D call TRBD1 (5 bases). CDR3 length equals 15 residues. The V end was cut by 0 bases, the J end by 9 bases, with 13 bases between. Germline V CDR1 and CDR2: SGDLS, YYNGEE. CDR3 sequence (DNA): TGTGCCAGCAGCGTAGCGGCAGGGCCGAGTTCACCCCTCCACTTT. It translates to CASSVAAGPSSPLHF.

This clone was counted a few times. The CDR3 DNA sequence: TGTGCCAGCAGTTTAGGGGACAGGGACATTGAAGCTTTCTTT. Its protein product is CASSLGDRDIEAFF. This chain joins TRBV28 and TRBJ1-1; 9 nucleotides line up with TRBD1. Germline CDR1 reads MDHEN; CDR2 reads SYDVKM. The CDR3 covers 14 residues. V dropped 2 bases and J dropped 7; count of bases not matched to a gene: 5.

The J gene is TRBJ2-7, the V gene TRBV11-1, with D hard to call. Looked up from germline, CDR1 is SGHAT and CDR2 is FQDESV (reference sequence). The CDR3 is 16 amino acids. Trimming took 0 bases from V and 0 from J, leaving 12 bases between them. The CDR3 protein is CASSLALGLSSYEQYF. The CDR3 DNA is TGTGCCAGCAGCTTAGCGCTGGGCCTTAGCTCCTACGAGCAGTACTTC.

The chain carries TRBV11-2 and TRBJ1-1; D might be TRBD1 (5 bases). Trimming removed 1 base from V and 5 bases from J, with 20 bases in between. This CDR3 is 17 amino acids long. CDR1 is SGHAT, CDR2 FQNNGV, per germline. CDR3 DNA: TGTGCCAGCAGCTTAGCAGGGTTTAGGGTCGGGAGGACTGAAGCTTTCTTT. This sequence encodes CASSLAGFRVGRTEAFF.

V usage is TRBV9 and J usage is TRBJ1-5, with a possible D match to TRBD1 (5 bases). CDR3 length: 16 residues. CDR1 SGDLS and CDR2 YYNGEE come from the germline V gene. Trimming cost V 0 bases and J 8 bases, with 18 bases left between them. The DNA of the CDR3 is TGTGCCAGCAGCGTAGGGGTCACGGAGGGGAACGAGCCCCAGCATTTT. Protein product: CASSVGVTEGNEPQHF.

The V call is TRBV11-3, the J call TRBJ1-4; the D gene is possibly TRBD1 (5 bases). Trimming left V 8 bases short and J 10 bases short, with 26 bases between. Germline loops: CDR1 SGHNT, CDR2 YENEEA. This CDR3 has 16 amino acids. Written as DNA, the CDR3 is TGTGCCAGCGCTGTGGCCCTGGGACTGAAGACCGGAAAACTGTTTTTT. Its protein is CASAVALGLKTGKLFF.

This chain links TRBV10-2 with TRBJ2-1; 8 positions agree with TRBD2. V gave up 5 bases and J gave up 0 bases; unmatched junction bases: 6. The CDR3 extends over 16 amino acids. Germline CDR1 WSHSY, CDR2 SAAADI. CDR3 bases: TGCGCCAGCAGTCTGACTAGCGCTAGCTCCTACAATGAGCAGTTCTTC. Translating gives CASSLTSASSYNEQFF.

This clone was recorded a few times. The V call is TRBV13, the J call TRBJ2-7; D is undetermined. The V and J ends lost 4 bases and 4 bases respectively, with 8 bases between them. CDR1 PRHDT and CDR2 FYEKMQ come from the germline V gene (reference sequence). The CDR3 is made up of 12 amino acids. The CDR3 nucleotides read TGTGCCAGCAGCTCTACTAATTACGAGCAGTACTTC. It specifies CASSSTNYEQYF.